One and the same sample provided the 13 T cell receptor beta chains below, sequenced in a study of shared clonotypes between healthy human individuals. TCRdb keeps only in-frame clones here, not all; method: immunoSEQ multiplex PCR. The sample lists about 700,000 clones, 74% occurring once. The material sequenced was memory CD4+ T cells sorted from blood. The subset here: CD45RA-negative fraction. All receptors derive from a woman aged 25 to 45 in good health.

V is TRBV11-2 and J is TRBJ2-1, with D possibly being TRBD1 or TRBD2 (5 bases each). Trimming took 4 bases from V and 7 from J, leaving 17 bases between them. This CDR3 region has 15 residues. Germline V gives CDR1 SGHAT, CDR2 FQNNGV. The CDR3 sequence: CASSYTRDLTNEQFF. CDR3 DNA: TGTGCCAGCAGCTATACTAGGGACCTTACTAATGAGCAGTTCTTC. Filled out from reference TRBV11-2 and TRBJ2-1, the complete variable domain reads EAGVAQSPRYKIIEKRQSVAFWCNPISGHATLYWYQQILGQGPKLLIQFQNNGVVDDSQLPKDRFSAERLKGVDSTLKIQPAKLEDSAVYLCASSYTRDLTNEQFFGPGTRLTVL.

The chain carries TRBV14 and TRBJ2-3; TRBD1 matches 8 bases. Germline CDR1 SGHDN, CDR2 FVKESK. J gave up 0 bases and V 4 bases, and 15 bases lay outside the gene matches. The CDR3 length is 19 residues. CDR3 coding DNA: TGTGCCAGCAGCCCTGGAGCTTGGGACAGGCGTCCTAGCACAGATACGCAGTATTTT. This codes for CASSPGAWDRRPSTDTQYF.

The chain combines TRBV5-1 with TRBJ2-7; TRBD2 matches 11 bases. Germline CDR1 is SGHRS and CDR2 is YFSETQ. V shed 5 bases and J 0 bases; nucleotides not matched to a gene: 4. The CDR3 loop spans 15 amino acids. The CDR3 DNA sequence: TGCGCCAGCAGACCGACTAGCGGGGCCTCCTACGAGCAGTACTTC. It translates to CASRPTSGASYEQYF.

The chain links TRBV6-6 to TRBJ1-4; 7 bases align to TRBD1. This CDR3 has 14 residues. Germline trimming cut 2 bases from V and 7 bases from J; bases unmatched to any gene: 4. Germline CDR1 MNHNY, CDR2 SVGAGI (reference sequence). The CDR3, as DNA: TGTGCCAGCAGTTACGCAGGGGGGAGTGAAAAACTGTTTTTT. It codes for CASSYAGGSEKLFF.

The chain is built from TRBV9 and TRBJ2-1; 9 bases fit TRBD2. Trimming removed 0 bases from V and 5 bases from J; junction bases left unmatched: 3. The CDR3 totals 15 residues. The V gene's germline CDR1 is SGDLS and CDR2 YYNGEE. The CDR3 reads CASSVAPSGDNEQFF. CDR3 sequence (DNA): TGTGCCAGCAGCGTAGCTCCTAGCGGGGACAATGAGCAGTTCTTC.

The chain is built from TRBV6-1 and TRBJ2-3; D might be TRBD1 (6 bases). The V gene's germline CDR1 is MNHNS and CDR2 SASEGT. V was cut by 6 bases and J by 5 bases, with 12 bases left in between. This CDR3 contains 13 residues. CDR3 sequence (DNA): TGTGCCAGCAGACAGGGATTCGTAGATACGCAGTATTTT. This codes for CASRQGFVDTQYF.

The chain employs TRBV11-2 and TRBJ2-7; tentatively, D is TRBD2 (6 bases). CDR1 SGHAT and CDR2 FQNNGV come from the germline V gene. The ends were cut back, 1 base at V and 2 bases at J, with 12 bases in the middle. This CDR3 is 15 amino acids long. Here the CDR3 DNA reads TGTGCCAGCAGCTTAGTCCTGCGGGGAGCCTACGAGCAGTACTTC. This translates into CASSLVLRGAYEQYF.

Turning to this clone: Within the sample, other DNA sequences also encode this same CDR3. The chain uses TRBV5-4 and TRBJ2-7, with TRBD2 matching 14 bases. Germline loops: CDR1 SGHNT, CDR2 YYREEE (reference sequence). With 4 bases clipped from V and 5 bases from J, the junction kept 2 bases outside the gene matches. There are 14 residues in the CDR3. CDR3 residues: CASSLGLAGDEQYF. Written as DNA, the CDR3 is TGTGCCAGCAGCCTGGGACTAGCGGGAGACGAGCAGTACTTC.

This rearrangement joins TRBV11-2 to TRBJ2-5; D not resolved. V dropped 3 bases and J dropped 5 bases, with 7 bases sitting between them. Germline-derived CDR1 and CDR2 are SGHAT and FQNNGV. This CDR3 has 12 amino acids. In DNA, the CDR3 is TGTGCCAGCAGCTTTCTTCAGGAGACCCAGTACTTC. Translated: CASSFLQETQYF.

This clone has just one count. The J gene is TRBJ1-1, the V gene TRBV5-1; D remains unclear. Germline CDR1 and CDR2: SGHRS and YFSETQ. The CDR3 runs 14 residues. Trimming took 1 base from V and 4 from J, leaving 11 bases between them. The CDR3 protein is CASSLRQRGTEAFF. In nucleotides, the CDR3 is TGCGCCAGCAGCTTGCGCCAGCGAGGCACTGAAGCTTTCTTT. The variable domain in full, with the rest retrieved from reference TRBV5-1 and TRBJ1-1, is KAGVTQTPRYLIKTRGQQVTLSCSPISGHRSVSWYQQTPGQGLQFLFEYFSETQRNKGNFPGRFSGRQFSNSRSEMNVSTLELGDSALYLCASSLRQRGTEAFFGQGTRLTVV.

This clone has only one observation. V is TRBV5-6 and J is TRBJ2-7, with D unresolved. This CDR3 has 16 amino acids. Germline V CDR1 and CDR2: SGHDT, YYEEEE. The ends were cut back, 0 bases at V and 5 bases at J, with 18 bases in the middle. The CDR3 reads CASSLGRFRWLHEQYF. The CDR3 DNA sequence: TGTGCCAGCAGCTTGGGGAGATTTCGGTGGCTCCACGAGCAGTACTTC.

In this sample, this clone turned up a few times. The gene calls are TRBV7-9 and TRBJ2-7; possibly TRBD1 for D (6 bases). This CDR3 comprises 16 residues. Per the germline V gene, CDR1 is SEHNR and CDR2 is FQNEAQ (reference sequence). The V end lost 5 bases, the J end lost 6 bases, and 23 bases lay between the germline ends. CDR3 DNA: TGTGCCAGCAGCCCAGGTTTTGGCAGGGGTTCAGTCGAGCAGTACTTC. It encodes CASSPGFGRGSVEQYF.

The chain uses TRBV28 and TRBJ2-7; 9 bases match TRBD2. The CDR3 is 16 amino acids. Germline CDR1 MDHEN, CDR2 SYDVKM. Germline trimming cut 5 bases from V and 0 bases from J; bases unmatched to any gene: 8. CDR3 sequence: CASSDTSGLSSYEQYF. CDR3 in DNA: TGTGCCAGCAGTGATACTAGCGGGCTGAGCTCCTACGAGCAGTACTTC.